A single sample gave rise to the 17 T cell receptor beta chains below, sequenced in a study of shared clonotypes between healthy human individuals. Naive CD8 cells, CD45RO-negative and positively selected for CCR7, excluded terminally differentiated effector memory CD45RA+ cells. Generated by immunoSEQ multiplex PCR, the TCRdb table keeps only in-frame clones and is missing some. Counted here are some 2 million clones, just under 95% occurring once; the ten biggest clones make up around 1.2%. Sequencing was performed on naive CD8+ T cells sorted from blood. These receptors all come from a man aged 18 to 29 in good health.

The V call is TRBV15, the J call TRBJ2-7; TRBD1 matches 8 bases. Trimming removed 7 bases from V and 1 base from J; junction bases left unmatched: 6. CDR3 length equals 14 residues. Germline lookup yields CDR1 LNHNV and CDR2 YYDKDF (reference sequence). Written as DNA, the CDR3 is TGTGCCACCACCGCCGGGACAGGTTCCTACGAGCAGTACTTC. Its translation is CATTAGTGSYEQYF.

In regard to this clone: The same CDR3 arises from other DNA sequences in this sample as well. The chain joins TRBV5-8 to TRBJ2-7, with D unresolved. This CDR3 comprises 12 residues. CDR1 is SGHTS and CDR2 is YDEGEE in the germline V gene. Between the trimmed V and J ends, which lost 0 bases and 4 bases, there was a span of 5 bases. This chain's CDR3 is CASSLGAYEQYF. The CDR3 coding sequence is TGTGCCAGCAGCTTGGGGGCTTACGAGCAGTACTTC. The complete variable domain, with remaining parts taken from reference TRBV5-8 and TRBJ2-7, reads EAGVTQSPTHLIKTRGQQATLRCSPISGHTSVYWYQQALGLGLQFLLWYDEGEERNRGNFPPRFSGRQFPNYSSELNVNALELEDSALYLCASSLGAYEQYFGPGTRLTVT.

This clone has a single count. The rearrangement uses TRBV5-4 and TRBJ2-3; the match to TRBD1 covers 9 bases. V was pared by 5 bases and J by 5 bases, with 9 bases of the junction left unmatched. Germline CDR1 and CDR2: SGHNT and YYREEE (reference sequence). CDR3 length: 15 amino acids. The CDR3 protein is CASRHDRGSGDTQYF. CDR3 in DNA: TGTGCCAGCAGACACGACAGGGGGAGTGGAGATACGCAGTATTTT.

This chain connects TRBV28 to TRBJ2-7, with TRBD2 identical over 7 bases. V dropped 8 bases and J dropped 3; count of bases not matched to a gene: 10. This CDR3 comprises 14 residues. Germline-derived CDR1 and CDR2 are MDHEN and SYDVKM. This CDR3 reads CASGRTGGGYEQYF. CDR3 DNA sequence: TGTGCCAGCGGGCGAACAGGCGGGGGCTACGAGCAGTACTTC.

The chain uses TRBV5-4 and TRBJ2-1, with D perhaps matching TRBD1 (5 bases). Trimming cost V 4 bases and J 3 bases, with 11 bases left between them. CDR1 SGHNT and CDR2 YYREEE come from the germline V gene (reference sequence). CDR3 size: 14 residues. The DNA of the CDR3 is TGTGCCAGCAGCCCCGTGCAGGGCTACAATGAGCAGTTCTTC. This codes for CASSPVQGYNEQFF. Together with reference TRBV5-4 and TRBJ2-1, the CDR3 gives the full variable domain: ETGVTQSPTHLIKTRGQQVTLRCSSQSGHNTVSWYQQALGQGPQFIFQYYREEENGRGNFPPRFSGLQFPNYSSELNVNALELDDSALYLCASSPVQGYNEQFFGPGTRLTVL.

V usage is TRBV9 and J usage is TRBJ2-3, with D possibly TRBD2 on 5 matching bases. Trimming removed 1 base at V and 2 bases at J, with 11 bases between. Germline-derived CDR1 and CDR2 are SGDLS and YYNGEE. CDR3 length: 15 residues. CDR3 sequence (DNA): TGTGCCAGCAGCGTAAGAGGACTTATCACAGATACGCAGTATTTT. Translation: CASSVRGLITDTQYF.

The chain links TRBV7-3 to TRBJ2-7; TRBD2 matches 10 bases. Germline V gene sequence: CDR1 SGHTA, CDR2 FQGTGA. The CDR3 covers 13 residues. V dropped 5 bases and J dropped 10; count of bases not matched to a gene: 8. CDR3 in amino acids: CASSIGASGGQYF. Here the CDR3 DNA reads TGTGCCAGCAGCATAGGGGCTAGCGGGGGACAGTACTTC.

Written as DNA, the CDR3 is TGTGCCAGCAGTCTCGTGGGGGGACTAGCGGAATACAATGAGCAGTTCTTC. Translation gives CASSLVGGLAEYNEQFF. V is TRBV7-2 and J is TRBJ2-1; the match to TRBD2 covers 11 bases. Germline loops: CDR1 SGHTA, CDR2 FQGNSA. The V gene end was trimmed by 6 bases and the J gene end by 4 bases; junction bases not matched to a gene: 11. The CDR3 covers 17 residues.

This sequence joins TRBV12-2 and TRBJ2-7; the D segment call TRBD1 is taken from the table without a DNA check. TRBV12-2 is given as a pseudogene. The CDR3 sequence is 17 residues long. The CDR3 sequence is CASRLGGGGTGSYEQYF. Here the CDR3 DNA reads TGTGCAAGTCGCTTAGGAGGAGGTGGGACAGGGAGCTACGAGCAGTACTTC.

The chain employs TRBV12-5 and TRBJ2-2; 7 bases match TRBD2. V shed 7 bases, J shed 0 bases, and the junction held 5 bases outside the gene matches. Germline values: CDR1 LGHNT, CDR2 FRNRAP. This CDR3 region has 15 residues. The CDR3 sequence is CASAQRGANTGELFF. CDR3 bases: TGTGCTAGTGCTCAGCGGGGCGCGAACACCGGGGAGCTGTTTTTT.

With respect to this clone: Other DNA sequences in this specimen translate into the identical CDR3. This sequence joins TRBV27 and TRBJ2-1, with 7 bases that match TRBD2. Germline values: CDR1 MNHEY, CDR2 SMNVEV (reference sequence). The length of the CDR3 is 14 residues. The V and J ends lost 2 bases and 3 bases, in that order; junction bases with no gene match: 1. CDR3 nucleotide sequence: TGTGCCAGCAGTTTAAGGGACTACTACAATGAGCAGTTCTTC. Its translation is CASSLRDYYNEQFF.

The J gene is TRBJ2-1, the V gene TRBV27; the match to TRBD1 covers 10 bases. The CDR3 totals 14 residues. CDR1 and CDR2 (germline): MNHEY, SMNVEV (reference sequence). V lost 5 bases to trimming and J lost 9 bases; unmatched junction nucleotides: 7. The chain's CDR3 is CASSAGTGVTEQFF. The CDR3 nucleotides read TGTGCCAGCAGTGCCGGGACAGGGGTTACTGAGCAGTTCTTC.

The gene calls are TRBV5-1 and TRBJ1-2, with 7 bases fitting TRBD1. The CDR3 contains 16 residues. The V gene end was trimmed by 4 bases and the J gene end by 1 base; junction bases not matched to a gene: 10. Germline-derived CDR1 and CDR2 are SGHRS and YFSETQ. The CDR3 reads CASSLYGQEDNYGYTF. In DNA form, the CDR3 reads TGCGCCAGCAGCCTATATGGACAGGAAGATAACTATGGCTACACCTTC.

Details on this clone: Other DNA sequences of this sample code for an identical CDR3. The chain recombines TRBV5-4 with TRBJ2-7; the D gene is possibly TRBD1 (5 bases). Trimming took 0 bases from V and 2 from J, leaving 9 bases between them. CDR3 length equals 14 residues. Germline V CDR1 and CDR2: SGHNT, YYREEE (reference sequence). In DNA, the CDR3 is TGTGCCAGCAGCTTGGAGGGGTCCCCCTACGAGCAGTACTTC. Its translation: CASSLEGSPYEQYF.

Comment on this clone: This same CDR3 is encoded by further DNA sequences in the sample. The J gene is TRBJ1-5, the V gene TRBV2; D unresolved. Per the germline V gene, CDR1 is SNHLY and CDR2 is FYNNEI. The ends were cut back, 7 bases at V and 0 bases at J, with 4 bases in the middle. The CDR3 loop spans 12 amino acids. The CDR3 bases are TGTGCCAGCAAAGTTAGCAATCAGCCCCAGCATTTT. Protein product: CASKVSNQPQHF.

The J gene is TRBJ2-1, the V gene TRBV10-1; 8 nucleotides line up with TRBD2. Germline lookup yields CDR1 WNHNN and CDR2 SYGVQD (reference sequence). The CDR3 consists of 15 residues. Trimming at V came to 3 bases and at J to 4 bases, leaving 5 bases not matched to a gene. As DNA, the CDR3 is TGCGCCAGCAGTGAAGCGCGGGAGGCTTACAATGAGCAGTTCTTC. This sequence encodes CASSEAREAYNEQFF.

Concerning this clone itself: Other DNA sequences within the sample encode an identical CDR3. This chain links TRBV11-2 with TRBJ1-1; D not certain. Trimming pared 5 bases from V and 3 bases from J, leaving 10 bases between. Per the germline V gene, CDR1 is SGHAT and CDR2 is FQNNGV. CDR3 size: 13 residues. CDR3 bases: TGTGCCAGCAGCCTTGAAAGGGACACTGAAGCTTTCTTT. Its translation: CASSLERDTEAFF.